One sample yielded the 5 T cell receptor beta chains listed below, sequenced in a study of blood T cell repertoires in COVID-19. Profiled with immunoSEQ multiplex PCR; TCRdb holds only in-frame clones, not every one. The repertoire holds approximately 89,000 clones, with 80% to 95% as singletons. The sample was peripheral blood. The origin of the receptors is a woman between 55 and 75 years old with active COVID-19.

The chain combines TRBV18 with TRBJ2-5, with 10 bases that match TRBD1. The V and J ends lost 4 bases and 5 bases, in that order; junction bases with no gene match: 13. CDR1 is KGHSH, CDR2 LQKENI, per germline. This CDR3 spans 17 amino acids. The CDR3 loop reads CASSLTSDRGQRETQYF. The CDR3 DNA reads TGTGCCAGCTCACTAACGTCCGACAGGGGGCAGCGGGAGACCCAGTACTTC. Supplemented by reference TRBV18 and TRBJ2-5, the full variable domain reads NAGVMQNPRHLVRRRGQEARLRCSPMKGHSHVYWYRQLPEEGLKFMVYLQKENIIDESGMPKERFSAEFPKEGPSILRIQQVVRGDSAAYFCASSLTSDRGQRETQYFGPGTRLLVL.

The table lists this clone with a count of one. CDR3 DNA sequence: TGTGCCAGCAGCTCCGAGAGGGGGGGCGCAGGCTATGGCTACACCTTC. As protein: CASSSERGGAGYGYTF. This rearrangement joins TRBV7-8 to TRBJ1-2, with D perhaps TRBD1 (6 bases). CDR1 is SGHVS, CDR2 FQNEAQ, per germline. This CDR3 has 16 residues. V lost 4 bases and J lost 4, with 19 bases in between.

The chain joins TRBV6-2 or TRBV6-3 to TRBJ2-7, with TRBD1 matching over 8 bases. There are 16 residues in the CDR3. V was clipped by 4 bases and J by 2 bases; unmatched bases: 10. The germline CDR1 and CDR2 sequences are MNHEY and SVGEGT. The CDR3 coding sequence is TGTGCCAGCAGTTCCCCAAGGACAGGGATTCCCTACGAGCAGTACTTC. It is translated as CASSSPRTGIPYEQYF.

This chain links TRBV19 with TRBJ2-4; TRBD2 aligns across 7 bases. Germline V gene sequence: CDR1 LNHDA, CDR2 SQIVND (reference sequence). The trim removed 2 bases at V and 3 bases at J, leaving 4 bases unmatched. The CDR3 length is 15 residues. This CDR3 reads CASSITGTNKNIQYF. In DNA, the CDR3 is TGTGCCAGTAGTATAACTGGGACTAACAAAAACATTCAGTACTTC.

This sequence joins TRBV28 and TRBJ2-5, with D possibly being TRBD2 (6 bases). The ends were cut back, 8 bases at V and 4 bases at J, with 20 bases in the middle. CDR1 is MDHEN, CDR2 SYDVKM, per germline. The CDR3 sequence is 15 residues long. CDR3 sequence reads: CASAGVGGGGETQYF. CDR3 bases: TGTGCCAGCGCTGGGGTTGGGGGAGGAGGAGAGACCCAGTACTTC.